This entry concerns a single T cell receptor beta chain. TCRdb reanalysed the RT-PCR reads using MiXCR and keeps one entry per CDR3 protein. Of roughly 140,000 distinct CDR3 sequences in the sample, 30% to 45% are singletons; the top ten hold 50%. The sample belongs to a study of patients and donors after allogeneic stem cell transplantation. The length of the CDR3 is 15 residues. Germline trimming cut 2 bases from V and 1 base from J; bases unmatched to any gene: 3. Germline CDR1 is SGDLS and CDR2 is YYNGEE. This clonotype originated in a human donor who was either an allogeneic HSCT recipient or a stem cell or donor lymphocyte infusion donor (not recorded which). It is not recorded whose cells these are; they may come from a transplant donor. V is TRBV9 and J is TRBJ1-1; 9 positions match TRBD1. The source material was blood, either unsorted or a sorted T cell fraction (not recorded which). The CDR3 sequence: CASSVTGGPNTEAFF. The CDR3 DNA reads TGTGCCAGCAGCGTCACAGGGGGCCCGAACACTGAAGCTTTCTTT.